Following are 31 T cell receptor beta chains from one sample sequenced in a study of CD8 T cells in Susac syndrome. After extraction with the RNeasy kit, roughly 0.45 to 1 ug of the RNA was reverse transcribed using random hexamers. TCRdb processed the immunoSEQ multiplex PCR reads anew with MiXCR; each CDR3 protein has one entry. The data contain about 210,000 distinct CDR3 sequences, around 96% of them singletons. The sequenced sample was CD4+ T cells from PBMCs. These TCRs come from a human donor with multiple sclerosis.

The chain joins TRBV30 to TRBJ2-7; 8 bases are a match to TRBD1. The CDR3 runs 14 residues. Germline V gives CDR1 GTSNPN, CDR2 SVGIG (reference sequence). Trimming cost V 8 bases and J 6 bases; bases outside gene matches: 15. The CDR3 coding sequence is TGTGCCGGACACCCCGAGACAGGGGTCGGCGAGCAGTACTTC. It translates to CAGHPETGVGEQYF.

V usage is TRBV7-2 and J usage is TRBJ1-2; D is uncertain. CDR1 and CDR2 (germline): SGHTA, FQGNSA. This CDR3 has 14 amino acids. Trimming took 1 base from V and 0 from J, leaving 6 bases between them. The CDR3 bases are TGTGCCAGCAGCTTAGGACTTGCTAACTATGGCTACACCTTC. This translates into CASSLGLANYGYTF. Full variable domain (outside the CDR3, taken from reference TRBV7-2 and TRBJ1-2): GAGVSQSPSNKVTEKGKDVELRCDPISGHTALYWYRQSLGQGLEFLIYFQGNSAPDKSGLPSDRFSAERTGGSVSTLTIQRTQQEDSAVYLCASSLGLANYGYTFGSGTRLTVV.

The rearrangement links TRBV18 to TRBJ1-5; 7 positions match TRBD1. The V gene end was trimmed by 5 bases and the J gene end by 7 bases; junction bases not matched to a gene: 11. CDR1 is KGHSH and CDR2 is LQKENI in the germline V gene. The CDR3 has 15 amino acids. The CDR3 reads CASSARTGGEQPQHF. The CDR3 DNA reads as TGTGCCAGCTCAGCGAGGACAGGCGGGGAACAGCCCCAGCATTTT.

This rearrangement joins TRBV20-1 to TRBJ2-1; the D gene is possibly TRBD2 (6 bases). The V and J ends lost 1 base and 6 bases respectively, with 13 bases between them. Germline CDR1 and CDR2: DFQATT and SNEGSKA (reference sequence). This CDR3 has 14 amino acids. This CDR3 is CSARVAGRTNEQFF. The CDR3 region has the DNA TGCAGTGCTAGAGTTGCGGGACGGACCAATGAGCAGTTCTTC.

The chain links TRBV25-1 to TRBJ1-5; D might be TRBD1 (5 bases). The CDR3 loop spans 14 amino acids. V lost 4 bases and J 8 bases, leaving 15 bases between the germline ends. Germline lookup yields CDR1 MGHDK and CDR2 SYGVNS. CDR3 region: CASSVGGVAEPQHF. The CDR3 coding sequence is TGTGCCAGCAGTGTTGGAGGGGTGGCGGAGCCCCAGCATTTT. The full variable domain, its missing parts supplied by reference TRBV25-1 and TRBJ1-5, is EADIYQTPRYLVIGTGKKITLECSQTMGHDKMYWYQQDPGMELHLIHYSYGVNSTEKGDLSSESTVSRIRTEHFPLTLESARPSHTSQYLCASSVGGVAEPQHFGDGTRLSIL.

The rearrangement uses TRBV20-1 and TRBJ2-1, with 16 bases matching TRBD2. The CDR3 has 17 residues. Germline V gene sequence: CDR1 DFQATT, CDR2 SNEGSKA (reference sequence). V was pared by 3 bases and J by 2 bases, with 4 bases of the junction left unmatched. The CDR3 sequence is CSASFGTSGRAYNEQFF. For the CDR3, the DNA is TGCAGTGCTAGTTTCGGGACTAGCGGGAGGGCCTACAATGAGCAGTTCTTC.

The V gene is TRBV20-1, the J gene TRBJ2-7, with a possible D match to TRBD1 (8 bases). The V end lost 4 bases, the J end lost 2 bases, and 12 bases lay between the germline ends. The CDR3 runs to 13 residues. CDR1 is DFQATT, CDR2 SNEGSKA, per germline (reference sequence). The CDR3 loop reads CSATTGGAYEQYF. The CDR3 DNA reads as TGCAGTGCTACAACAGGGGGGGCCTACGAGCAGTACTTC.

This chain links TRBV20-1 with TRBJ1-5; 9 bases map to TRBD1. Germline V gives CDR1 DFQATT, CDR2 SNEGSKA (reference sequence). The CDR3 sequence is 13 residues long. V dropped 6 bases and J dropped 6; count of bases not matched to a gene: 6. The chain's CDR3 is CSAPGQGLQPQHF. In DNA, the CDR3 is TGCAGTGCGCCGGGACAGGGTCTTCAGCCCCAGCATTTT.

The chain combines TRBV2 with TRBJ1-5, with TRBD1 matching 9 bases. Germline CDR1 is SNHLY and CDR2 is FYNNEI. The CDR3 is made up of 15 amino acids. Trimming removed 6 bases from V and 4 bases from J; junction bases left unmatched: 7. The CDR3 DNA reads TGTGCCAGCAGGATTGACAGGGGGGAGAATCAGCCCCAGCATTTT. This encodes CASRIDRGENQPQHF. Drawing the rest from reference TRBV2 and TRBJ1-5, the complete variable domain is EPEVTQTPSHQVTQMGQEVILRCVPISNHLYFYWYRQILGQKVEFLVSFYNNEISEKSEIFDDQFSVERPDGSNFTLKIRSTKLEDSAMYFCASRIDRGENQPQHFGDGTRLSIL.

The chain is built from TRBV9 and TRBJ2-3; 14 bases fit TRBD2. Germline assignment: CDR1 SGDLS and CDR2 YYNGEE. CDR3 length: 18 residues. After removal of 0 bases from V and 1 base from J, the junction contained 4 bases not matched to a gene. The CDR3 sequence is CASSVAQTSGGGTDTQYF. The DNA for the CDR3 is TGTGCCAGCAGCGTAGCTCAGACTAGCGGGGGGGGCACAGATACGCAGTATTTT.

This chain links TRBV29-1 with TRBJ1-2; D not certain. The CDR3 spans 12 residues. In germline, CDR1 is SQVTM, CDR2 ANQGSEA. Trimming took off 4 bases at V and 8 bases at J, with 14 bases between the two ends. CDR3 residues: CSVVFGVWGYTF. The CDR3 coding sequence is TGCAGCGTTGTCTTCGGGGTTTGGGGCTACACCTTC.

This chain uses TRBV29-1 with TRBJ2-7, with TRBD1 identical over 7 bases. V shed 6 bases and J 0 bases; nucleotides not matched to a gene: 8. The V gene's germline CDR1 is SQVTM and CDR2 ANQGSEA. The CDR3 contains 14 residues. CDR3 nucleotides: TGCAGCGTGACCAGGGGGTACGACTCCTACGAGCAGTACTTC. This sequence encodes CSVTRGYDSYEQYF.

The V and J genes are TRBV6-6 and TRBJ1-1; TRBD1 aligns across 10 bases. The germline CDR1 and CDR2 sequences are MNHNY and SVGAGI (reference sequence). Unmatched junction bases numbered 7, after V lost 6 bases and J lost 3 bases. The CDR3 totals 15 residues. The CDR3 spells CASSFTGTGDTEAFF. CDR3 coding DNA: TGTGCCAGCAGCTTCACCGGGACAGGGGACACTGAAGCTTTCTTT.

The CDR3 DNA follows: TGCAGTGCACTGGACGGCCAAAACATTCAGTACTTC. Protein: CSALDGQNIQYF. The chain is built from TRBV20-1 and TRBJ2-4; no definite D call. Germline CDR1 DFQATT, CDR2 SNEGSKA (reference sequence). The germline V and J ends were trimmed by 6 bases and 5 bases, with 11 bases remaining between them. The CDR3 is made up of 12 amino acids.

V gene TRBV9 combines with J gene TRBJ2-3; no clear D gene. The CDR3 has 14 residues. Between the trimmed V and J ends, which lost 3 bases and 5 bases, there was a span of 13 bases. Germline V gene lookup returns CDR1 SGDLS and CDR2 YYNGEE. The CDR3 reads CASSASISRDTQYF. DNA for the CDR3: TGTGCCAGCAGCGCCTCGATATCAAGAGATACGCAGTATTTT.

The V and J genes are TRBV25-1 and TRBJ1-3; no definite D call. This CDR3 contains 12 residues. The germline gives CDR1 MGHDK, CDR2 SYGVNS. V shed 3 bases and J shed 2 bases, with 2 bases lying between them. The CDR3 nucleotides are TGTGCCAGCAGTGAGGCTGGAAACACCATATATTTT. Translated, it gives CASSEAGNTIYF.

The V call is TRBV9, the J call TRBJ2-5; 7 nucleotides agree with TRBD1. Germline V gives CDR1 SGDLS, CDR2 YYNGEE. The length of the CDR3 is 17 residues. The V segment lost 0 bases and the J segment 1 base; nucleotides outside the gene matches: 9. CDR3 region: CASSVAGTGQPQETQYF. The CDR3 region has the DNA TGTGCCAGCAGCGTAGCGGGGACGGGACAGCCCCAAGAGACCCAGTACTTC.

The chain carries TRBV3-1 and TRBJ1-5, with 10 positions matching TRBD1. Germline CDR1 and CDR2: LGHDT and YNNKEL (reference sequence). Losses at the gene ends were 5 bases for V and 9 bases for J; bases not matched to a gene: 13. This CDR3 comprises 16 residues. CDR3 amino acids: CASSARDRGSGAPQHF. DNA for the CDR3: TGTGCCAGCAGCGCCCGGGACAGGGGCTCCGGGGCGCCCCAGCATTTT.

The CDR3 loop is CSAVTESYEQYF. CDR3 DNA: TGCAGTGCAGTGACGGAGAGCTACGAGCAGTACTTC. V gene TRBV20-1 combines with J gene TRBJ2-7; D uncertain. V lost 6 bases and J 3 bases, leaving 12 bases between the germline ends. Per the germline V gene, CDR1 is DFQATT and CDR2 is SNEGSKA (reference sequence). This CDR3 contains 12 residues.

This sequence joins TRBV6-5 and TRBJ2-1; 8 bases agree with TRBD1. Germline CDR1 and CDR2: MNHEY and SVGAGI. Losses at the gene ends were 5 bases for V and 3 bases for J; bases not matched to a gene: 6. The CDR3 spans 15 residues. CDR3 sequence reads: CASSPTGAVYNEQFF. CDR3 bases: TGTGCCAGCAGTCCGACAGGGGCGGTCTACAATGAGCAGTTCTTC.

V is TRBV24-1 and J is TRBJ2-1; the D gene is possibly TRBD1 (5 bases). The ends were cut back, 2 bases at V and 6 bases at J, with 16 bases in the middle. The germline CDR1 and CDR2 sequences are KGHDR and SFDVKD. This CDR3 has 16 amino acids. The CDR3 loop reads CATSDSAQPRANEQFF. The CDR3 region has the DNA TGTGCCACCAGTGATTCAGCTCAGCCCAGGGCCAATGAGCAGTTCTTC.

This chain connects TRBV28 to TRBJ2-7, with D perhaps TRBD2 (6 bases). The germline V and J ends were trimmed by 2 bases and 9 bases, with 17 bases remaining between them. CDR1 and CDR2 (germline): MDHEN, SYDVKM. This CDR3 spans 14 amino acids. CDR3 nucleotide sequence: TGTGCCAGCAGTTTAGGAGGGAGGTCTATCGGGCAGTACTTC. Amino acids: CASSLGGRSIGQYF.

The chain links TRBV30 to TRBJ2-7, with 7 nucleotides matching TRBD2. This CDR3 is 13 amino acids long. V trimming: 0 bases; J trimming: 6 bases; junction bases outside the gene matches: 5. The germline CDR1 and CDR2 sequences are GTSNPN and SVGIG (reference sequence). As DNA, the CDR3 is TGTGCCTGGAGTGTACGGGGCGGGAGCGAGCAGTACTTC. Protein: CAWSVRGGSEQYF. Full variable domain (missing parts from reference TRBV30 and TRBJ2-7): SQTIHQWPATLVQPVGSPLSLECTVEGTSNPNLYWYRQAAGRGLQLLFYSVGIGQISSEVPQNLSASRPQDRQFILSSKKLLLSDSGFYLCAWSVRGGSEQYFGPGTRLTVT.

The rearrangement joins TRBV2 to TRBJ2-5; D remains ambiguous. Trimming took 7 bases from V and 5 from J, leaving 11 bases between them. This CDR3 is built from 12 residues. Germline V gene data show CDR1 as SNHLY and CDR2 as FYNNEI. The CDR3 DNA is TGTGCCAGCACTCCTAATGGGGAGACCCAGTACTTC. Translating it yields CASTPNGETQYF.

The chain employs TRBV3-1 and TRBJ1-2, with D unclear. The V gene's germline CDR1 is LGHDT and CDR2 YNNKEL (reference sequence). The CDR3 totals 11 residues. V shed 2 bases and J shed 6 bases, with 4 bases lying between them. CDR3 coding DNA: TGTGCCAGCAGCCAATCGGATGGCTACACCTTC. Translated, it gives CASSQSDGYTF.

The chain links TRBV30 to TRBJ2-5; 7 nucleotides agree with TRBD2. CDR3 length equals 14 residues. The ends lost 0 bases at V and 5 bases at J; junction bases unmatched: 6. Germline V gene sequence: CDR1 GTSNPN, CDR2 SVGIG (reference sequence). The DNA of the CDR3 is TGTGCCTGGAGTGTCGGCGGGAGTGCGGAGACCCAGTACTTC. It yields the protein CAWSVGGSAETQYF.

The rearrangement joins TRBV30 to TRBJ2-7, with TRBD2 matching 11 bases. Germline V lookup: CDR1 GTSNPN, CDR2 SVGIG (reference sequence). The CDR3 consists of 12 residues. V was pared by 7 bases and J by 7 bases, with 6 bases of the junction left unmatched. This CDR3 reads CASRLAGREQYF. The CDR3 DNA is TGTGCCTCACGACTAGCGGGAAGGGAGCAGTACTTC.

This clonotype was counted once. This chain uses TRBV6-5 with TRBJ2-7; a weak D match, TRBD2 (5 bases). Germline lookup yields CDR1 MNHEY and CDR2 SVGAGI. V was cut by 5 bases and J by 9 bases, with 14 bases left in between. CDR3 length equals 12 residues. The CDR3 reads CASSAGSIAQYF. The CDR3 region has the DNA TGTGCCAGCAGTGCGGGTTCGATCGCGCAGTACTTC.

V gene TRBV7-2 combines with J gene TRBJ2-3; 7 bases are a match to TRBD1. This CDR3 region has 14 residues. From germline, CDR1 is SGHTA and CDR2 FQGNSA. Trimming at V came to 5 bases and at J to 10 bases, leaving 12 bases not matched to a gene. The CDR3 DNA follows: TGTGCCAGCAGCCAACAGGGGTCTAGCCCCGCGCAGTATTTT. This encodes CASSQQGSSPAQYF.

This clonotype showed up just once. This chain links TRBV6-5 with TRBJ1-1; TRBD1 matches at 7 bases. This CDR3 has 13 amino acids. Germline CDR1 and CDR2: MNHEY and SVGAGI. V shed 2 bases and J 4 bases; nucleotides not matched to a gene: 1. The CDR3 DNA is TGTGCCAGCAGTTACGCAGGGGGCACTGAAGCTTTCTTT. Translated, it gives CASSYAGGTEAFF.

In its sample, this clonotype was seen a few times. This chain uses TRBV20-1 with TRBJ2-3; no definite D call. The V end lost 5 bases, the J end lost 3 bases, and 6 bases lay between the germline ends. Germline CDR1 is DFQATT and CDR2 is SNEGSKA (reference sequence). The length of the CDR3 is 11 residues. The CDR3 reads CSARPTDTQYF. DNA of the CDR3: TGCAGTGCTCGACCGACAGATACGCAGTATTTT.